A selection of T cell receptor beta chains follows, all from one sample in a study of CD8 T cells in Susac syndrome. One entry per CDR3 protein, called by TCRdb with MiXCR from the immunoSEQ multiplex PCR reads. The sample contains around 150,000 distinct CDR3 sequences, over 90% of which appear only once. The specimen was CD4+ T cells from PBMCs. Receptors originate from a human donor with Susac syndrome. CDR3s leave out the opening cysteine and the closing phenylalanine or tryptophan. A D gene is named only where the DNA matches it firmly.

.	TRBV20-1	SATRPPGEQF
.	TRBV20-1	SASESPGELF
.	TRBV20-1	SASQGSTEAF
.	TRBV30	AWSGRTGNTIY
TRBD1	TRBV19	ASSIGRMWDRGNTEAF
.	TRBV4-1	ASSPRREVEETQY
TRBD2	TRBV3-1	ASRLGLAGPGETQY
.	TRBV30	AWSAGSGYT
.	TRBV20-1	SAQPGTYTGELF
TRBD2	TRBV6-4	ASSDTSGGTDTQY
TRBD2	TRBV29-1	SVVAGLAGVGEQF
.	TRBV28	ASRGAAGDYGYT
TRBD2	TRBV12-3/TRBV12-4	ASSLTGGSSGANVLT
TRBD2	TRBV7-2	ASSPNGGAKTQY
.	TRBV2	ASSVQETQY
TRBD2	TRBV28	ASSLSASGNEQF
.	TRBV20-1	SASGGEAYGYT
.	TRBV30	AGRRTQETQY